This record covers a single T cell receptor (beta chain). Other nucleotide sequences in the sample specify the same CDR3. The data stem from a study of blood T cell repertoires in COVID-19. Study as a whole: The United States, Italy and Spain provided the acute and convalescent COVID-19 samples. From T cells, B-cell-depleted T cells, or PBMCs came the material, which was cDNA or gDNA.

Enrolment of Seattle patients took place during active infection, and they were followed longitudinally. Original processing notes: Amplification from reference gene primers served as the basis for estimated nucleated cell counts. Sequencing was performed with immunoSEQ multiplex PCR; in TCRdb, only in-frame clones are kept and a portion is missing. From that table come the V and J calls and clone size; the DNA was used to work out D and trimming. Among 200,000 to 300,000 clones listed, roughly 91% were seen once. The receptor comes from a man aged 25 to 40 with COVID-19, enrolled during active disease. Sequencing input: peripheral blood.

The CDR3 sequence is CASSTSTDTQYF. DNA for the CDR3: TGTGCCAGCTCTACTAGCACAGATACGCAGTATTTT. This sequence joins TRBV18 and TRBJ2-3, with no clear D. Trimming took 6 bases from V and 0 from J, leaving 4 bases between them. The CDR3 has 12 amino acids. Looked up from germline, CDR1 is KGHSH and CDR2 is LQKENI.